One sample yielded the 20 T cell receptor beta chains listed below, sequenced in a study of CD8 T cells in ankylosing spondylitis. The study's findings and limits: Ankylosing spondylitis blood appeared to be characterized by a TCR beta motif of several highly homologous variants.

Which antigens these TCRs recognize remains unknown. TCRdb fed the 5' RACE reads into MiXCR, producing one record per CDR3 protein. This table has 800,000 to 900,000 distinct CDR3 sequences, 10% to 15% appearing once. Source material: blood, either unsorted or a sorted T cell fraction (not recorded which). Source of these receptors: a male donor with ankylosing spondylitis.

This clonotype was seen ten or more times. CDR3 DNA sequence: TGCAGTGCTAGAGCCTCGGGCCGGACGGATTCACCCCTCCACTTT. It is translated as CSARASGRTDSPLHF. The J gene is TRBJ1-6, the V gene TRBV20-1; D is unresolved. The V and J ends lost 1 base and 8 bases respectively, with 15 bases between them. This CDR3 comprises 15 residues. CDR1 DFQATT and CDR2 SNEGSKA come from the germline V gene (reference sequence).

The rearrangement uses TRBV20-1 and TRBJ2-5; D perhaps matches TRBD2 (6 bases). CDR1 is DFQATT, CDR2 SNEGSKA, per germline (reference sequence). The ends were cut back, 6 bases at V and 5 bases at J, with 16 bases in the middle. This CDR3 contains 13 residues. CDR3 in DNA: TGCAGTGCCCCGGGACTCTCGTATGAGACCCAGTACTTC. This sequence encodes CSAPGLSYETQYF.

The CDR3 spells CASSRFPGTYGYTF. As DNA, the CDR3 is TGCGCCAGCAGCCGATTTCCCGGAACCTATGGCTACACCTTC. V usage is TRBV4-3 and J usage is TRBJ1-2; D ambiguous. With 4 bases removed from V and 4 bases from J, the gap between germline ends came to 13 bases. Germline CDR1 reads LGHNA; CDR2 reads YSLEER. There are 14 residues in the CDR3.

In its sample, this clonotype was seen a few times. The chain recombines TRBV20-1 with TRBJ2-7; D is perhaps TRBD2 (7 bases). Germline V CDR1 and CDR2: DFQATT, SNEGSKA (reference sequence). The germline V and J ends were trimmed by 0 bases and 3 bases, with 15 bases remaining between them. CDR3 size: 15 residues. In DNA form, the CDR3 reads TGCAGTGCTAGAGATCCGGGGGGCGCCGGCTACGAGCAGTACTTC. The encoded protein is CSARDPGGAGYEQYF.

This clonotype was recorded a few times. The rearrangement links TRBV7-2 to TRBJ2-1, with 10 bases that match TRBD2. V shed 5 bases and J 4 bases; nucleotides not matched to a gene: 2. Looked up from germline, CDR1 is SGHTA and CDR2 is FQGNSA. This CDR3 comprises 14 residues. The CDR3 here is CASSALAGYNEQFF. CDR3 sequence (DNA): TGTGCCAGCAGCGCACTAGCGGGATACAATGAGCAGTTCTTC.

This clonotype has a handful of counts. The CDR3 loop reads CASSLLAGLAYEQYF. The CDR3 region has the DNA TGCGCCAGCAGTTTGCTAGCGGGGTTGGCCTACGAGCAGTACTTC. This chain connects TRBV10-1 to TRBJ2-7; 9 bases align to TRBD2. Germline loops: CDR1 WNHNN, CDR2 SYGVQD (reference sequence). V gave up 5 bases and J gave up 2 bases; unmatched junction bases: 7. CDR3 size: 15 residues.

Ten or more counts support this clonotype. CDR3 sequence (DNA): TGTGCCAGCAGTCCACGGACAGGGATGGCCCAGTACTTC. Protein: CASSPRTGMAQYF. The V and J genes are TRBV27 and TRBJ2-5, with 8 bases lining up with TRBD1. V lost 5 bases, J lost 9 bases, and 8 bases stayed unmatched. Germline V gene sequence: CDR1 MNHEY, CDR2 SMNVEV (reference sequence). The CDR3 loop spans 13 amino acids.

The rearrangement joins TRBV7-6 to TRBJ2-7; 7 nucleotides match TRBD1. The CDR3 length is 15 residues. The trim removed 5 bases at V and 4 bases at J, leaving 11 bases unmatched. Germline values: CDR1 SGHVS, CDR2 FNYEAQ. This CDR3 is CASSRRTGAPYEQYF. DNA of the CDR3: TGTGCCAGCAGCCGCCGGACAGGAGCCCCATACGAGCAGTACTTC.

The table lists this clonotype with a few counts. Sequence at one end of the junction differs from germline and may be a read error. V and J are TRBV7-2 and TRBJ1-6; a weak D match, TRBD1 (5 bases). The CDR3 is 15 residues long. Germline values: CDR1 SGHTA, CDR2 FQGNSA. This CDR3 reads CASSLAGTLNSPLHF. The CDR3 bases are TGTGCCAGCAGCCTAGCCGGGACGTTAAATTCACCCCTCCACTTT.

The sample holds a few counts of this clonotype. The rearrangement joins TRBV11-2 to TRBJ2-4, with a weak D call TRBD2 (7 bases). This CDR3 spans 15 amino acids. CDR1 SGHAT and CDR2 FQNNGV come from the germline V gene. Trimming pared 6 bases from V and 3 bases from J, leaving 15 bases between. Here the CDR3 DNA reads TGTGCCAGCAGTTCTAGGGGGGGCCTCAAAAACATTCAGTACTTC. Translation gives CASSSRGGLKNIQYF.

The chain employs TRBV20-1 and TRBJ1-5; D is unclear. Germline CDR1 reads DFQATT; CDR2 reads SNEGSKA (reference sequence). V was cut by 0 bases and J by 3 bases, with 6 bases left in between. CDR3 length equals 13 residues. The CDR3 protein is CSARDAYNQPQHF. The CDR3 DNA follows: TGCAGTGCTAGAGATGCTTACAATCAGCCCCAGCATTTT.

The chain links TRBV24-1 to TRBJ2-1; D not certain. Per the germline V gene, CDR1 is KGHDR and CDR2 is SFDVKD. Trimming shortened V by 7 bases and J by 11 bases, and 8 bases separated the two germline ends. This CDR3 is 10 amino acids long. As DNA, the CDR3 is TGTGCCACCAGCGGACCTAAGCAGTTCTTC. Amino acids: CATSGPKQFF.

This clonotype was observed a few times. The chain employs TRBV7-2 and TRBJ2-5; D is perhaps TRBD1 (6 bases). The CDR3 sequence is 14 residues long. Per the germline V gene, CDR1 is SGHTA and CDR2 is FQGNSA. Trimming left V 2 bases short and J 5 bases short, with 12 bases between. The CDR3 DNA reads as TGTGCCAGCAGCTTAAGGTGGGGGCAGGAGACCCAGTACTTC. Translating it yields CASSLRWGQETQYF.

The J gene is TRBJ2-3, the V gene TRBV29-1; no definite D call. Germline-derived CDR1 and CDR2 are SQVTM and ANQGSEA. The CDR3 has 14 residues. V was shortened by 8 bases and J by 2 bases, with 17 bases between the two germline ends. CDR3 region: CSLKYRQATDTQYF. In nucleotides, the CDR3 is TGCAGCCTTAAATATAGGCAGGCCACAGATACGCAGTATTTT.

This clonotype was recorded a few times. The CDR3 protein is CASSQQGAYYNEQFF. In DNA, the CDR3 is TGCGCCAGCAGCCAACAGGGGGCCTACTACAATGAGCAGTTCTTC. This chain joins TRBV5-1 and TRBJ2-1; 9 bases line up with TRBD1. Germline V lookup: CDR1 SGHRS, CDR2 YFSETQ. Germline trimming cut 4 bases from V and 3 bases from J; bases unmatched to any gene: 5. The CDR3 spans 15 residues.

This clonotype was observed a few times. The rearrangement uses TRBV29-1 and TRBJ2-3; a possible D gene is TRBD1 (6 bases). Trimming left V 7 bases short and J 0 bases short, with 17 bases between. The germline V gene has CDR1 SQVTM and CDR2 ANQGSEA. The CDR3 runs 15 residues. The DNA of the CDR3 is TGCAGCGCTGCCGGGACACACCAAAGCACAGATACGCAGTATTTT. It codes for CSAAGTHQSTDTQYF.

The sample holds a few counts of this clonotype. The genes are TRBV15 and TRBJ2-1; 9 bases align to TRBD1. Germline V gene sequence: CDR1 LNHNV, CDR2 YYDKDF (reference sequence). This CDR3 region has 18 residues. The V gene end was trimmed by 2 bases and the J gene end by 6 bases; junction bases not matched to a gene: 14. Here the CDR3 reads CATSRSTGGGGLGNEQFF. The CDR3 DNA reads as TGTGCCACCAGCAGATCGACAGGGGGTGGCGGGCTCGGCAATGAGCAGTTCTTC.

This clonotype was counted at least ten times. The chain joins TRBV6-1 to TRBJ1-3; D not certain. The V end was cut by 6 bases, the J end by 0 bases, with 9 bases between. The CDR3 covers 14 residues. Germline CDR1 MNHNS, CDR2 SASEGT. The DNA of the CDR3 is TGTGCCAGCAGGACGGGGTTCTCTGGAAACACCATATATTTT. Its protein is CASRTGFSGNTIYF.

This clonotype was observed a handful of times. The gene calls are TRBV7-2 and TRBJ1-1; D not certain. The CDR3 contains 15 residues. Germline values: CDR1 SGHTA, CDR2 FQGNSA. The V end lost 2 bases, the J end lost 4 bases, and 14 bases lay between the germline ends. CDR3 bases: TGTGCCAGCAGCTTAAGCCCCAGCCACCTCACTGAAGCTTTCTTT. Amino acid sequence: CASSLSPSHLTEAFF.

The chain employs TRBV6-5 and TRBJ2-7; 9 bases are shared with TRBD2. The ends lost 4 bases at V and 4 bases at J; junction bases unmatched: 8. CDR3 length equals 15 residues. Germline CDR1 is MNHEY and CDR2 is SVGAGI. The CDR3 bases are TGTGCCAGCAGTTTAGCTCAGCGGGGGGTTTACGAGCAGTACTTC. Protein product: CASSLAQRGVYEQYF.